This TCR beta chain stems from a study of beta chain features in type 1 diabetes (dated by TCRdb to 2016 to 2018). Looking at the study overall: Mean age, gender distribution, total cell number and subset yield did not differ between patients and healthy donors. A total of around 110,000,000 sorted cells were examined across all samples, and RNA yield correlated strongly with the number of cells per subset. In the study, recently diagnosed type 1 diabetes patients and matched healthy donors were compared on the TCRB repertoires of their sorted circulating CD4+ T cell subsets. Regulatory and stem cell-like memory subsets were obtained from only 8 patients and about 8 healthy donors, while naive and central memory subsets were obtained from all 28 donors.

Spanning cysteine to phenylalanine, the CDR3 consists of 14 amino acids. Only the CDR3 portion is preserved as DNA: 42 bases, with reading frame beginning at the first base. CDR1 and CDR2, per the germline V gene, are SQVTM and ANQGSEA. V sheds 2 bases and J sheds 6 bases, leaving 14 bases between their ends. Each donor gave one peripheral blood draw, about 110 mL on average, collected into heparinised tubes. A BD FACSAria II was used to sort naive, central memory, regulatory and stem cell-like memory CD4+ T cells with a panel that included CD45RO, CCR7, CD25, CD127, CD95 and CD27. A purity above 95% was achieved for all sorted populations. PBMCs were separated immediately by Lymphoprep density gradient centrifugation and were stained directly, without being cultured. So that batch effects would be minimized, each experiment stained and sorted samples in pairs, pairing one healthy donor with one patient.

About this clone: Its antigen is still unknown. The record has no base qualities; no much larger clone is one base away.

The entire amount of isolated RNA was reverse transcribed using the High Capacity cDNA Reverse Transcription Kit, so the sequenced TCRB transcripts were expressed ones. Naive, central memory and regulatory T cell samples underwent deep immunoSEQ sequencing, averaging about 3.57 million total reads per sample. Sorted cells were lysed in RLT buffer, and RNA was extracted using DNase-treated RNeasy Micro or Mini kits according to cell number. To prevent cross-contamination, every cell subset was processed on its own, while patient and healthy donor samples were processed together. The immunoSEQ multiplex PCR was used to amplify TCRB sequences from cDNA, yielding 87-bp fragments that span the CDR3 region. Sequencing of the amplicons was done on the Illumina HiSeq platform. Under the source paper's analysis protocol: PCR bias was corrected computationally using synthetic template baselines, and reads within Hamming distance 2 were collapsed, with unmergeable singletons discarded. Reads were aligned to IMGT to assign V, D and J genes, CDR3 length, and insertions or deletions at six rearrangement sites. Within each subset, clonotype counts were normalized to sorted cell number, after which true diversity and Gini coefficients were computed with the tcR R package. Repertoire sharing was quantified using the overlap coefficient calculated on TCRB nucleotide sequences. As a proxy for the pre-selection repertoire, out-of-frame TCRB sequences from naive cells were analyzed. Imported from immuneACCESS, the table was reduced by TCRdb to in-frame sequences with V and J called. These copies leave out some clones; in studies compared against another copy, an unresolved V gene accounts for under half, and the cause of the remainder is not known. V, J and clone size are taken as reported in that table, and D and trimming were inferred from the DNA itself. Counted in this sample were around 430,000 clones; over 25% of them appeared once. The biggest ten clones account for 0.05% to 0.065% of the sample.

Study-level results and caveats: In all four CD4+ subsets, TCRB CDR3 length was moderately but significantly shorter in type 1 diabetes patients. Sequencing cDNA rather than genomic DNA could over-represent highly expressing activated cells, although activation and CD3 levels did not differ between groups. HLA sub-analyses involved small numbers of individuals, so any influence of HLA type on TCRB rearrangement remained unresolved. Naive, central memory and regulatory TCRB repertoires appeared to be more similar among patients than among healthy donors. At VDJ recombination sites, patients with type 1 diabetes made fewer insertions and deleted more nucleotides, a pattern implying thymic rearrangement abnormalities. PCR might favor shorter templates, but patient and control samples were amplified and corrected together, so any skew would affect both groups equally.

Sequenced input: naive CD4+ T cells from blood. This specimen's cell subset or site label, interpreted: true naive CD4+ T cells. The receptor's source is a man aged 18-30 years in good health. This chain is built from TRBV29-1 and TRBJ2-1; the D gene cannot be resolved reliably. The nucleotides read TGCAGCGTTGAACGTCGAGTGGAACGCAATGAGCAGTTCTTC. It specifies CSVERRVERNEQFF.